Each of the 8 T cell receptor beta chains below was sequenced from the same sample in a study of T cell repertoires in cytomegalovirus infection. TCRdb analysed the reads with MiXCR anew, one entry per CDR3 protein. The table shows 450,000 to 550,000 distinct CDR3 sequences, with approximately 15% occurring only once. Sequencing used CD8+ T cells from PBMCs. These receptors were obtained from a human donor in good health (CMV status not recorded). Some clones in this sample may be carry-over from other donors' samples.

There are many counts of this clonotype. The gene calls are TRBV7-6 and TRBJ1-1; tentative D call: TRBD1 (5 bases). Germline V gene data show CDR1 as SGHVS and CDR2 as FNYEAQ. This CDR3 has 17 amino acids. V lost 0 bases, J lost 1 base, and 15 bases lay in between. DNA for the CDR3: TGTGCCAGCAGCTTAGCGTCAGGGTTGAGGGGGAACACTGAAGCTTTCTTT. It encodes CASSLASGLRGNTEAFF.

At least ten counts were recorded for this clonotype. The rearrangement uses TRBV7-9 and TRBJ2-7, with TRBD1 matching over 8 bases. CDR3 size: 15 residues. Unmatched junction bases numbered 3, after V lost 2 bases and J lost 0 bases. The germline V gene encodes CDR1 SEHNR and CDR2 FQNEAQ (reference sequence). The CDR3 sequence: CASSLLTGDSYEQYF. The CDR3 DNA reads as TGTGCCAGCAGCTTATTGACAGGGGACTCCTACGAGCAGTACTTC.

This clonotype has at least ten counts. The gene calls are TRBV7-9 and TRBJ1-2; no firm D call. Trimming cost V 2 bases and J 4 bases, with 8 bases left between them. This CDR3 is 13 amino acids long. Per the germline V gene, CDR1 is SEHNR and CDR2 is FQNEAQ (reference sequence). Here the CDR3 reads CASSLQQSYGYTF. As DNA, the CDR3 is TGTGCCAGCAGCTTACAACAGTCCTATGGCTACACCTTC.

This clonotype was counted many times. The rearrangement links TRBV7-2 to TRBJ2-1; 12 bases match TRBD2. CDR3 length: 19 residues. The germline V gene encodes CDR1 SGHTA and CDR2 FQGNSA. The V gene end was trimmed by 4 bases and the J gene end by 3 bases; junction bases not matched to a gene: 13. CDR3 nucleotides: TGTGCCAGCAGCTCTAATCCCCCTCTAGCGGGGGGGGGCTACAATGAGCAGTTCTTC. This sequence encodes CASSSNPPLAGGGYNEQFF.

This clonotype was counted between two and nine times. V and J are TRBV10-2 and TRBJ2-7; a possible D gene is TRBD2 (6 bases). This CDR3 is built from 13 residues. Germline V gene data show CDR1 as WSHSY and CDR2 as SAAADI. V dropped 6 bases and J dropped 1 base, with 10 bases sitting between them. CDR3 nucleotide sequence: TGCGCCAGCAGGCGTGCGGGATCCTACGAGCAGTACTTC. Translating it yields CASRRAGSYEQYF.

The sample holds a few counts of this clonotype. This chain links TRBV4-1 with TRBJ2-5; no clear D gene. Per the germline V gene, CDR1 is MGHRA and CDR2 is YSYEKL. The CDR3 has 14 amino acids. Trimming cost V 0 bases and J 3 bases, with 8 bases left between them. This chain's CDR3 is CASSQDRNEETQYF. DNA for the CDR3: TGCGCCAGCAGCCAAGATCGAAACGAAGAGACCCAGTACTTC.

This clonotype was recorded many times. This chain uses TRBV7-9 with TRBJ2-1; 8 bases fit TRBD1. Trimming removed 1 base from V and 5 bases from J; junction bases left unmatched: 7. The CDR3 is made up of 16 amino acids. The germline gives CDR1 SEHNR, CDR2 FQNEAQ (reference sequence). CDR3 in DNA: TGTGCCAGCAGCTTAGATGGGACAGGACTCGACAATGAGCAGTTCTTC. Encoded protein: CASSLDGTGLDNEQFF.

The chain links TRBV6-5 to TRBJ2-1, with 10 bases matching TRBD2. CDR1 and CDR2 (germline): MNHEY, SVGAGI. This CDR3 has 16 amino acids. The V segment lost 5 bases and the J segment 6 bases; nucleotides outside the gene matches: 10. CDR3 sequence: CASSLPGTSVGNEQFF. CDR3 bases: TGTGCCAGCAGTCTACCGGGGACTAGCGTGGGCAATGAGCAGTTCTTC.